The next 10 T cell receptor beta chains were all read from a single sample in a study of cytomegalovirus exposure and HLA in healthy donors. In the PCR, 60 Vbeta and 13 Jbeta primers were used. This table comes from immunoSEQ multiplex PCR, and its TCRdb copy is limited to in-frame clones, with some not included. The ten most abundant clones cover roughly 8% of a sample with some 70,000 clones. The sequenced sample was PBMCs. These receptors came from a female donor in good health and CMV-seropositive.

The V gene is TRBV30, the J gene TRBJ1-5, with 8 bases identical to TRBD1. The V gene end was trimmed by 0 bases and the J gene end by 0 bases; junction bases not matched to a gene: 10. This CDR3 has 18 residues. Germline V lookup: CDR1 GTSNPN, CDR2 SVGIG (reference sequence). The CDR3 spells CAWSVPTGVFGSNQPQHF. The CDR3 DNA reads TGTGCCTGGAGTGTACCGACAGGGGTTTTCGGTAGCAATCAGCCCCAGCATTTT.

The chain carries TRBV5-1 and TRBJ2-4; 10 nucleotides line up with TRBD1. V was pared by 3 bases and J by 0 bases, with 12 bases of the junction left unmatched. CDR1 is SGHRS and CDR2 is YFSETQ in the germline V gene. The CDR3 spans 19 residues. The CDR3 nucleotides are TGCGCCAGCAGCTCATCGGGACAGGGGACCATGATAGCCAAAAACATTCAGTACTTC. Residues: CASSSSGQGTMIAKNIQYF. Full variable domain (outside the CDR3, taken from reference TRBV5-1 and TRBJ2-4): KAGVTQTPRYLIKTRGQQVTLSCSPISGHRSVSWYQQTPGQGLQFLFEYFSETQRNKGNFPGRFSGRQFSNSRSEMNVSTLELGDSALYLCASSSSGQGTMIAKNIQYFGAGTRLSVL.

The V call is TRBV10-3, the J call TRBJ2-7; no clear D. There are 13 residues in the CDR3. Germline CDR1 and CDR2: ENHRY and SYGVKD. Deletions cut 5 bases from V and 2 bases from J, with 10 bases between. CDR3: CAISNQNPYEQYF. CDR3 in DNA: TGTGCCATCAGTAATCAAAATCCCTACGAGCAGTACTTC.

The chain carries TRBV28 and TRBJ2-1; 10 bases align to TRBD2. CDR3 length equals 16 residues. J was trimmed by 3 bases and V by 5 bases; bases with no gene match: 7. Germline CDR1 reads MDHEN; CDR2 reads SYDVKM. The CDR3 protein is CASSTGLAEYYNEQFF. The CDR3 coding sequence is TGTGCCAGCAGTACCGGACTAGCGGAGTACTACAATGAGCAGTTCTTC.

This chain connects TRBV29-1 to TRBJ2-1; D not certain. CDR1 and CDR2 from the germline V gene are SQVTM and ANQGSEA. V was cut by 8 bases and J by 0 bases, with 5 bases left in between. This CDR3 has 11 residues. The CDR3 nucleotides read TGCAGCCAGATCTCCTACAATGAGCAGTTCTTC. It translates to CSQISYNEQFF.

V gene TRBV29-1 combines with J gene TRBJ1-2; perhaps TRBD1 as D (6 bases). CDR1 is SQVTM and CDR2 is ANQGSEA in the germline V gene. V was cut by 7 bases and J by 3 bases, with 12 bases left in between. The length of the CDR3 is 12 residues. The chain's CDR3 is CSAYRVDYGYTF. As DNA, the CDR3 is TGCAGCGCCTACAGGGTCGACTATGGCTACACCTTC.

V is TRBV5-1 and J is TRBJ1-1; the D is unclear. The CDR3 runs to 14 residues. Per germline, CDR1 SGHRS and CDR2 YFSETQ. V was shortened by 4 bases and J by 0 bases, with 10 bases between the two germline ends. CDR3 region: CASSPTEMNTEAFF. CDR3 in DNA: TGCGCCAGCAGCCCAACGGAGATGAACACTGAAGCTTTCTTT.

This rearrangement joins TRBV6-1 to TRBJ1-1; D is possibly TRBD1 (5 bases). The V end was cut by 6 bases, the J end by 4 bases, with 12 bases between. The CDR3 is 13 residues long. CDR1 and CDR2 from the germline V gene are MNHNS and SASEGT. This CDR3 reads CASSARGSTEAFF. Written as DNA, the CDR3 is TGTGCCAGCAGCGCAAGGGGTAGCACTGAAGCTTTCTTT.

The V call is TRBV7-2, the J call TRBJ1-2; maybe TRBD1 (6 bases). The germline V gene encodes CDR1 SGHTA and CDR2 FQGNSA. Trimming pared 5 bases from V and 8 bases from J, leaving 15 bases between. CDR3 length: 13 amino acids. CDR3 protein: CASSATGGGGYTF. In DNA, the CDR3 is TGTGCCAGCAGCGCGACAGGAGGCGGCGGCTACACCTTC.

The rearrangement joins TRBV10-2 to TRBJ2-7; weak D call: TRBD2 (5 bases). There are 12 residues in the CDR3. Germline CDR1 reads WSHSY; CDR2 reads SAAADI. V was pared by 5 bases and J by 6 bases, with 11 bases between. The DNA for the CDR3 is TGCGCCAGCAGTTCGAATGCGGGCGAGCAGTACTTC. Translating it yields CASSSNAGEQYF.